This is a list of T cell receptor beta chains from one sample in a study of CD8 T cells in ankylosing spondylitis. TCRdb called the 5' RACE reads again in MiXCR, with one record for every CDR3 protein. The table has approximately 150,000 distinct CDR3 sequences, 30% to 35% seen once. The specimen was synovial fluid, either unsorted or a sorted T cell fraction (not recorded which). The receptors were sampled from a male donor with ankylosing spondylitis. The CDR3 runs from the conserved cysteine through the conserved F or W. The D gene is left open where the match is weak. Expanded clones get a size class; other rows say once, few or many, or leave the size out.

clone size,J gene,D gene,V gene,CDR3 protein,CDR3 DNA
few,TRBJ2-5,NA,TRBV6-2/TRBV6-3,CASTLGGDLRRYF,TGTGCCAGCACCCTAGGTGGCGATTTAAGACGTTACTTC
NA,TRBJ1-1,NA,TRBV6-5,CASSYAGGAGAFF,TGTGCCAGCAGTTACGCAGGTGGGGCCGGCGCTTTCTTT
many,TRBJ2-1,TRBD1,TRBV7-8,CASSLVMGTGYNEQFF,TGTGCCAGCAGCTTAGTCATGGGGACAGGGTATAATGAGCAGTTCTTC
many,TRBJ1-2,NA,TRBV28,CASSSDYGYTF,TGTGCCAGCAGTTCGGACTATGGCTACACCTTC
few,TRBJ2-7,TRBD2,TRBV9,CASSLLAGGHYEQYF,TGTGCCAGCAGCTTATTAGCGGGAGGCCACTACGAGCAGTACTTC
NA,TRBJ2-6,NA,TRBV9,CASSVQSSGANVLTF,TGTGCCAGCAGCGTTCAGAGCTCTGGGGCCAACGTCCTGACTTTC
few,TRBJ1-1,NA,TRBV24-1,CATLPIPQLVTDTEAFF,TGTGCCACCCTGCCCATCCCTCAACTCGTTACGGACACTGAAGCTTTCTTT
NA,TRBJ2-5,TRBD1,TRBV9,CASSEGAGGETQYF,TGTGCCAGCAGCGAGGGGGCAGGCGGAGAGACCCAGTACTTC
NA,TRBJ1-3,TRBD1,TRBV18,CASSTGLGNTIYF,TGTGCCAGCTCGACAGGGCTCGGAAACACCATATATTTT
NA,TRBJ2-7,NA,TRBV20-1,CSASAQVDYEQYF,TGCAGTGCCAGCGCTCAGGTTGACTACGAGCAGTACTTC
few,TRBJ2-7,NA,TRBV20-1,CSARTSSGEQYF,TGCAGTGCTAGGACTAGTTCTGGCGAGCAGTACTTC
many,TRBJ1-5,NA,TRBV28,CASSTHQRGRGNQPQHF,TGTGCCAGCAGCACCCACCAAAGGGGCAGGGGCAATCAGCCCCAGCATTTT
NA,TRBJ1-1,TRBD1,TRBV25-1,CASSDRGVAEAFF,TGTGCCAGCAGTGACAGGGGGGTTGCTGAAGCTTTCTTT
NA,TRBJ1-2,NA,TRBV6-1,CASSPRGESPYGYTF,TGTGCCAGCAGTCCCCGCGGGGAGTCCCCCTATGGCTACACCTTC
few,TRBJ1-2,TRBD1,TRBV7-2,CASSRNDRADYGYTF,TGTGCCAGCAGCCGTAACGACAGGGCTGACTATGGCTACACCTTC
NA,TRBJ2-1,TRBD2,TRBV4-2,CASSQVGSREGRYNEQFF,TGTGCCAGCAGCCAAGTCGGATCGCGGGAGGGCCGCTACAATGAGCAGTTCTTC
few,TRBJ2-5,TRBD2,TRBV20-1,CSATGTSGLQKETQYF,TGCAGTGCTACAGGGACTAGCGGCCTTCAGAAAGAGACCCAGTACTTC
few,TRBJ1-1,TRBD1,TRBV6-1,CASRGGAWTEAFF,TGTGCCAGCAGAGGGGGCGCCTGGACTGAAGCTTTCTTT
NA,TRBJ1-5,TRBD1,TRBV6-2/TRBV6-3,CASSYGGQFQPQHF,TGTGCCAGCAGTTACGGGGGACAGTTTCAGCCCCAGCATTTT
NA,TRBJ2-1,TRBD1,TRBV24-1,CATSDPFFRGGFEQFF,TGTGCCACCAGTGATCCCTTTTTTAGAGGGGGCTTTGAGCAGTTCTTC
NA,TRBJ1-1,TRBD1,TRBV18,CASSPFQGAGNTEAFF,TGTGCCAGCTCACCATTCCAGGGGGCGGGCAACACTGAAGCTTTCTTT
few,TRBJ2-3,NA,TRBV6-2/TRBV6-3,CASSYEGGYTDTQYF,TGTGCCAGCAGTTACGAAGGCGGGTACACAGATACGCAGTATTTT
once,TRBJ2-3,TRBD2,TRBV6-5,CASSYRAGEDTQYF,TGTGCCAGCAGTTATAGAGCGGGAGAGGATACGCAGTATTTT
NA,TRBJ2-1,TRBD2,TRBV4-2,CASSIGLAAYNEQFF,TGTGCCAGCAGCATAGGACTAGCGGCCTACAATGAGCAGTTCTTC
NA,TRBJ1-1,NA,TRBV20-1,CSAYRGTEAFF,TGCAGTGCTTATCGGGGGACTGAAGCTTTCTTT
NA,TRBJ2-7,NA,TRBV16,CASSPFRTATYEQYF,TGTGCCAGCAGCCCCTTCAGGACAGCCACCTACGAGCAGTACTTC
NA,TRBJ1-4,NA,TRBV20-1,CSATRGGAGEKLFF,TGCAGTGCTACCCGTGGGGGCGCTGGTGAAAAACTGTTTTTT
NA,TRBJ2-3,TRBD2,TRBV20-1,CSAPASGRTDTQYF,TGCAGTGCTCCGGCTAGCGGGAGAACAGATACGCAGTATTTT
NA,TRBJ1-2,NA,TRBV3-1,CASSHPGRRANIVGYTF,TGTGCCAGCAGCCATCCGGGACGGAGGGCCAATATTGTTGGCTACACCTTC
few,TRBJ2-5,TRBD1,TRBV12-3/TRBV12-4,CASSFRTGRETQYF,TGTGCCAGCAGTTTCAGGACAGGAAGGGAGACCCAGTACTTC
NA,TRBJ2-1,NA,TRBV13,CASSSRQRYNEQFF,TGTGCCAGCAGCTCCCGACAACGATACAATGAGCAGTTCTTC
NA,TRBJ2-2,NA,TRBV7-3,CASSSPGLFF,TGTGCCAGCAGCTCCCCGGGGCTGTTTTTT
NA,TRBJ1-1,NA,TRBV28,CASSPRGPANTEAFF,TGTGCCAGCTCCCCGCGGGGCCCTGCAAACACTGAAGCTTTCTTT
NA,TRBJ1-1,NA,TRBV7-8,CASSFFSGGTEAFF,TGTGCCAGCAGCTTTTTCAGCGGGGGGACTGAAGCTTTCTTT
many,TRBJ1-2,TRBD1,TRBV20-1,CSARVSGGGGYTF,TGCAGTGCTAGAGTGTCAGGGGGCGGTGGCTACACCTTC
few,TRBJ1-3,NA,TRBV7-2,CASSLGPSSGNTIYF,TGTGCCAGCAGCTTAGGACCAAGCTCTGGAAACACCATATATTTT
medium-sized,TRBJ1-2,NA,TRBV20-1,CSARDPGGPIGKTF,TGCAGTGCTAGAGATCCGGGGGGACCTATAGGGAAGACCTTC
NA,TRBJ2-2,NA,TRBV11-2,CAQLANDTGELFF,TGTGCCCAGCTAGCCAATGACACCGGGGAGCTGTTTTTT
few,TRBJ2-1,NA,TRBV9,CASSVAPTKDEQFF,TGTGCCAGCAGCGTAGCCCCAACTAAGGATGAGCAGTTCTTC
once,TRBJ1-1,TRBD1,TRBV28,CASSFRTGSMNTEAFF,TGTGCCAGCAGTTTTCGGACAGGGTCGATGAACACTGAAGCTTTCTTT
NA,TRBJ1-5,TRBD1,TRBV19,CASRQGAQPQHF,TGTGCCAGCCGTCAGGGGGCTCAGCCCCAGCATTTT
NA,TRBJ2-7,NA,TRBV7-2,CASSLGGTRRYEQYF,TGTGCCAGCAGCTTAGGTGGTACGCGGCGGTACGAGCAGTACTTC
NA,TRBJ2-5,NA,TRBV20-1,CSAGDGAKTQYF,TGCAGTGCCGGCGACGGGGCGAAGACCCAGTACTTC
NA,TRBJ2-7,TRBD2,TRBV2,CASLGLAVGEQYF,TGTGCCAGCTTGGGACTAGCGGTCGGGGAGCAGTACTTC
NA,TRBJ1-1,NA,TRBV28,CASNPASQIEAFF,TGTGCCAGCAATCCCGCCTCACAAATTGAAGCTTTCTTT
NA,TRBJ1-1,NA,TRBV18,CASSPSSGPTFTEAFF,TGTGCCAGCTCACCTTCGTCTGGGCCCACTTTCACTGAAGCTTTCTTT
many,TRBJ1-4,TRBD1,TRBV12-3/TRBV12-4,CASSRGGAGMELFF,TGTGCCAGCAGTAGAGGGGGCGCGGGAATGGAACTGTTTTTT
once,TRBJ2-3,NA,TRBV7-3,CASSLNRGGDTQYF,TGTGCCAGCAGCTTAAACAGGGGAGGGGATACGCAGTATTTT
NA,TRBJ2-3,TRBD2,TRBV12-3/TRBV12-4,CASTLRTSVDTQYF,TGTGCCAGCACCTTAAGGACTAGCGTAGATACGCAGTATTTT